Reported below is one TCR beta chain. What it binds is not known. The sample belongs to a study of cytomegalovirus exposure and HLA in healthy donors. Study details: A subsequent analysis stated that the 100 to 150 validation repertoires were run on the same platform as the approximately 700 first-cohort repertoires.

Overall study findings and caveats: There were some public TCRs occurring in many donors, but most TCR sequences were rare. In a later analysis, first-cohort TCR clusters were found to tend to co-occur in the 120 or so validation repertoires. Reports showed the classifier diagnosing cytomegalovirus status with high specificity and sensitivity.

In germline, CDR1 is MNHNY, CDR2 SVGAGI (reference sequence). The junction had 7 bases not matched to a gene; V was cut back by 4 bases and J by 4 bases. The CDR3 runs 16 residues. TCRdb's table, derived via immunoSEQ multiplex PCR, lists solely in-frame clones and lacks some. The sample lists about 140,000 clones; roughly 81% were seen once. The specimen was PBMCs. The TCR sequence derives from a woman aged 25 to 45 in good health and CMV-seronegative. The chain recombines TRBV6-6 with TRBJ1-2, with TRBD1 matching 12 bases. The DNA of the CDR3 is TGTGCCAGCAGTTCCCCGGGGACAGGGGGCGGCTATGGCTACACCTTC. This sequence encodes CASSSPGTGGGYGYTF.